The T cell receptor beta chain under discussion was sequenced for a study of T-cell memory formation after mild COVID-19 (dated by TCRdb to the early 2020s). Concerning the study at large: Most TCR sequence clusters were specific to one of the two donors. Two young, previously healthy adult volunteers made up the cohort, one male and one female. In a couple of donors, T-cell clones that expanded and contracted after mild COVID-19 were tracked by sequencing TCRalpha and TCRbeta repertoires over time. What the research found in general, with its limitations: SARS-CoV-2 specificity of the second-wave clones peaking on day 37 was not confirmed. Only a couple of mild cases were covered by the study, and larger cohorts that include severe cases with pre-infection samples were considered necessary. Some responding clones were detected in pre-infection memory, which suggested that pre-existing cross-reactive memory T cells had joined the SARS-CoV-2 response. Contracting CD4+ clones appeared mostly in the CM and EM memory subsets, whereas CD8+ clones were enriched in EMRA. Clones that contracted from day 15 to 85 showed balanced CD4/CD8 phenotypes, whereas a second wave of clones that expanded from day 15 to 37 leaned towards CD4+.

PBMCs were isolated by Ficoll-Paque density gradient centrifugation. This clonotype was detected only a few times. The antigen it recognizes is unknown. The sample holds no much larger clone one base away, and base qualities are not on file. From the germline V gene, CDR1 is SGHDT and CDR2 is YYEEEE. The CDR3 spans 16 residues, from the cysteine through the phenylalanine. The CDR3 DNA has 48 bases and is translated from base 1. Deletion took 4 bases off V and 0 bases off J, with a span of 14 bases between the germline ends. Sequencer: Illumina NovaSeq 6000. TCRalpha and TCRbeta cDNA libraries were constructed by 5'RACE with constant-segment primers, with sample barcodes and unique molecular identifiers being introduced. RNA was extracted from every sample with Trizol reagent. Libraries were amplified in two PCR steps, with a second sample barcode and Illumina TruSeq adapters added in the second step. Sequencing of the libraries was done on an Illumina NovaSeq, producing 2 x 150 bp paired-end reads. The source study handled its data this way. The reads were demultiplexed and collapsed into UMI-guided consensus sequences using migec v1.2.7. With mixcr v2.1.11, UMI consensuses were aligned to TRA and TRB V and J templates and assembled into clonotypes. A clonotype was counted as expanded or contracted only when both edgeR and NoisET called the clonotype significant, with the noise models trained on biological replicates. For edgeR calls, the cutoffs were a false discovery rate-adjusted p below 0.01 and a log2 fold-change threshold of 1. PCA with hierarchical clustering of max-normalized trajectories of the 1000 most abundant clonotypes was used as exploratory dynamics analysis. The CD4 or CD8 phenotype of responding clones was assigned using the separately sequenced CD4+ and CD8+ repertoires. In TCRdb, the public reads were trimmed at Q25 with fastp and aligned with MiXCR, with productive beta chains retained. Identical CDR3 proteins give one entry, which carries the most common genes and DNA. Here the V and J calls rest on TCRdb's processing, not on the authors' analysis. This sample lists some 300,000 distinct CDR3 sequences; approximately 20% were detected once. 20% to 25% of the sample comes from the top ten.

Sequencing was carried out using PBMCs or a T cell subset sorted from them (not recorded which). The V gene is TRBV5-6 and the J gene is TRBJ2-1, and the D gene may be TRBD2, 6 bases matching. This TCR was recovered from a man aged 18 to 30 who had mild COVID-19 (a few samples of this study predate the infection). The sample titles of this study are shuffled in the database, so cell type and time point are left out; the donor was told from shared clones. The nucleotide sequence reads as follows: TGTGCCAGCAGCCCTCCGACCGGGAGCTCCTACAATGAGCAGTTCTTC. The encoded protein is CASSPPTGSSYNEQFF.